The source of this T cell receptor beta chain is a study of CD8+ T cells in alopecia areata. cDNA prepared by RNA extraction and subsequent reverse transcription served as the template for sequencing. Some clones are missing from TCRdb's copy, which holds only in-frame ones; the method was immunoSEQ multiplex PCR. This table holds about 150,000 clones, 54% found once. Stated treatment: oral pan-JAK inhibitor, 5-10 mg twice daily. CDR1 is PRHDT, CDR2 FYEKMQ, per germline (reference sequence). Trimming took off 3 bases at V and 1 base at J, with 6 bases between the two ends. The CDR3 has 13 amino acids.

The sequencing here drew on CD8+ T cells sorted from blood, taken at week 4, from a patient treated with tofacitinib. The origin of this receptor is a human donor with alopecia areata. The V and J genes are TRBV13 and TRBJ1-1; D unresolved. The CDR3 DNA follows: TGTGCCAGCAGCTTTACGGAGAACACTGAAGCTTTCTTT. Amino acids: CASSFTENTEAFF.